What follows are 23 T cell receptor beta chains derived from one specimen sequenced in a study of early T cells in non-severe SARS-CoV-2 infection. MiXCR was run by TCRdb on the 5' RACE reads, yielding one entry per CDR3 protein. Found here are roughly 57,000 distinct CDR3 sequences, roughly an eighth of them singletons; the top ten hold about 1.4%. Sample: whole blood. These receptors all stem from an adult who was a healthcare worker with PCR-confirmed SARS-CoV-2 infection or an uninfected control (not recorded which).

This chain joins TRBV6-1 and TRBJ1-2, with unresolved D. Trimming took off 6 bases at V and 8 bases at J, with 16 bases between the two ends. CDR3 size: 13 residues. Germline CDR1 and CDR2: MNHNS and SASEGT. The CDR3 region has the DNA TGTGCCAGCAGCCACCCCGGCCAGAGGGGCTACACCTTC. This sequence encodes CASSHPGQRGYTF.

This chain links TRBV10-1 with TRBJ2-5; weak D call: TRBD2 (6 bases). The germline V and J ends were trimmed by 8 bases and 3 bases, with 13 bases remaining between them. The CDR3 runs 13 residues. Germline values: CDR1 WNHNN, CDR2 SYGVQD (reference sequence). CDR3 amino acids: CASRGGDKETQYF. DNA for the CDR3: TGCGCCAGCCGAGGAGGGGATAAAGAGACCCAGTACTTC.

In the case of this clonotype: A much larger clone lies a single base off, so this may be a read error. Lacking the conserved final phenylalanine or tryptophan, this CDR3 likely reflects a read error. This chain links TRBV29-1 with TRBJ2-5, with 8 bases aligning to TRBD2. With 2 bases clipped from V and 4 bases from J, the junction kept 9 bases outside the gene matches. This CDR3 is 15 amino acids long. Germline V gives CDR1 SQVTM, CDR2 ANQGSEA. The CDR3 loop reads CSVEHTGLGRETQYY. DNA for the CDR3: TGCAGCGTTGAACACACGGGACTAGGGCGAGAGACCCAGTACTAC.

This clonotype occurred a few times. J is TRBJ2-3 and V is TRBV12-3 or TRBV12-4; the D is unclear. The CDR3 extends over 14 amino acids. Trimming left V 5 bases short and J 5 bases short, with 14 bases between. The CDR3 DNA reads TGTGCCAGCAGTGGCCGGGCGTCGGGAGATACGCAGTATTTT. This gives the protein CASSGRASGDTQYF.

Ten or more counts support this clonotype. The chain uses TRBV18 and TRBJ1-2; 8 bases line up with TRBD1. V was clipped by 3 bases and J by 1 base; unmatched bases: 7. Looked up from germline, CDR1 is KGHSH and CDR2 is LQKENI. The CDR3 is made up of 16 amino acids. CDR3 region: CASSPSNRGFNYGYTF. The CDR3 region has the DNA TGTGCCAGCTCACCGAGCAACAGGGGGTTTAACTATGGCTACACCTTC.

The chain uses TRBV12-5 and TRBJ2-2, with 7 positions matching TRBD1. V lost 1 base, J lost 11 bases, and 4 bases stayed unmatched. Germline CDR1 reads LGHNT; CDR2 reads FRNRAP. The CDR3 extends over 13 amino acids. The DNA of the CDR3 is TGTGCTAGTGGTTTGGCCGGGACAGTCGAGCTGTTTTTT. Translation: CASGLAGTVELFF.

The chain joins TRBV29-1 to TRBJ1-1, with D possibly TRBD1 on 6 matching bases. This CDR3 is 13 amino acids long. Trimming pared 4 bases from V and 0 bases from J, leaving 9 bases between. In germline, CDR1 is SQVTM, CDR2 ANQGSEA. CDR3 bases: TGCAGCGTTGCGGGGACACTGAACACTGAAGCTTTCTTT. Its translation: CSVAGTLNTEAFF. Together with reference TRBV29-1 and TRBJ1-1, the CDR3 gives the full variable domain: SAVISQKPSRDICQRGTSLTIQCQVDSQVTMMFWYRQQPGQSLTLIATANQGSEATYESGFVIDKFPISRPNLTFSTLTVSNMSPEDSSIYLCSVAGTLNTEAFFGQGTRLTVV.

This clonotype occurred a few times. The chain employs TRBV29-1 and TRBJ2-7, with unresolved D. This CDR3 spans 13 amino acids. CDR1 and CDR2 (germline): SQVTM, ANQGSEA. V lost 0 bases, J lost 3 bases, and 9 bases lay in between. CDR3 sequence (DNA): TGCAGCGTTGAAGACCTACCGGGCTACGAGCAGTACTTC. Protein product: CSVEDLPGYEQYF.

The gene calls are TRBV20-1 and TRBJ2-5; 10 nucleotides align to TRBD2. The CDR3 runs 17 residues. CDR1 is DFQATT and CDR2 is SNEGSKA in the germline V gene (reference sequence). V shed 5 bases, J shed 3 bases, and the junction held 15 bases outside the gene matches. The DNA of the CDR3 is TGCAGTGCTCCGCGGGGTAGCGGGGGGCCGCCGAAAGAGACCCAGTACTTC. The encoded protein is CSAPRGSGGPPKETQYF.

The rearrangement uses TRBV29-1 and TRBJ1-1, with D possibly matching TRBD1 (5 bases). The CDR3 runs to 13 residues. Germline V gene sequence: CDR1 SQVTM, CDR2 ANQGSEA. The ends were cut back, 7 bases at V and 7 bases at J, with 19 bases in the middle. The CDR3 spells CSAVGAARVEAFF. Written as DNA, the CDR3 is TGCAGCGCAGTAGGGGCCGCCAGGGTTGAAGCTTTCTTT. Complete variable domain (other parts from reference TRBV29-1 and TRBJ1-1): SAVISQKPSRDICQRGTSLTIQCQVDSQVTMMFWYRQQPGQSLTLIATANQGSEATYESGFVIDKFPISRPNLTFSTLTVSNMSPEDSSIYLCSAVGAARVEAFFGQGTRLTVV.

At least ten counts were recorded for this clonotype. The chain employs TRBV12-3 or TRBV12-4 and TRBJ2-1, with TRBD2 matching 10 bases. V dropped 6 bases and J dropped 3; count of bases not matched to a gene: 2. The CDR3 extends over 14 amino acids. CDR3 residues: CASRVAGGYNEQFF. Here the CDR3 DNA reads TGTGCCAGCAGAGTAGCGGGAGGCTACAATGAGCAGTTCTTC.

This clonotype has ten or more counts. The chain recombines TRBV4-1 with TRBJ2-7; possibly TRBD1 or TRBD2 for D (7 bases each). V was trimmed by 1 base and J by 6 bases, leaving 22 bases between them. Germline CDR1 reads MGHRA; CDR2 reads YSYEKL. The CDR3 consists of 17 residues. CDR3 amino acids: CASSQAGGGGGSGEQYF. The DNA of the CDR3 is TGCGCCAGCAGCCAAGCCGGCGGGGGAGGGGGCTCTGGCGAGCAGTACTTC.

The rearrangement links TRBV11-2 to TRBJ1-1; D remains unclear. This CDR3 is 11 amino acids long. From germline, CDR1 is SGHAT and CDR2 FQNNGV. V lost 1 base, J lost 6 bases, and 3 bases lay in between. The CDR3 DNA is TGTGCCAGCAGCTTAGTGGCTGAAGCTTTCTTT. Encoded protein: CASSLVAEAFF. Supplemented by reference TRBV11-2 and TRBJ1-1, the full variable domain reads EAGVAQSPRYKIIEKRQSVAFWCNPISGHATLYWYQQILGQGPKLLIQFQNNGVVDDSQLPKDRFSAERLKGVDSTLKIQPAKLEDSAVYLCASSLVAEAFFGQGTRLTVV.

Ten or more counts support this clonotype. This chain links TRBV27 with TRBJ1-1; no definite D call. This CDR3 region has 13 residues. Germline V gene lookup returns CDR1 MNHEY and CDR2 SMNVEV (reference sequence). Trimming stripped 6 bases from V and 1 base from J, with 9 bases between. This chain's CDR3 is CASSFDTNTEAFF. CDR3 bases: TGTGCCAGCAGCTTCGACACGAACACTGAAGCTTTCTTT.

The gene calls are TRBV5-4 and TRBJ1-1; D remains ambiguous. Germline V gene sequence: CDR1 SGHNT, CDR2 YYREEE (reference sequence). V shed 3 bases and J shed 2 bases, with 8 bases lying between them. This CDR3 comprises 13 residues. CDR3 sequence reads: CASSSEVNTEAFF. CDR3 bases: TGTGCCAGCAGCTCGGAAGTAAACACTGAAGCTTTCTTT. Full variable domain (missing parts from reference TRBV5-4 and TRBJ1-1): ETGVTQSPTHLIKTRGQQVTLRCSSQSGHNTVSWYQQALGQGPQFIFQYYREEENGRGNFPPRFSGLQFPNYSSELNVNALELDDSALYLCASSSEVNTEAFFGQGTRLTVV.

This chain connects TRBV7-2 to TRBJ2-5; 12 nucleotides match TRBD2. J lost 2 bases, V lost 1 base, and 5 bases had no gene match. Germline V gives CDR1 SGHTA, CDR2 FQGNSA. The CDR3 length is 17 residues. The CDR3 spells CASSLGGLAGGQETQYF. The CDR3 DNA reads TGTGCCAGCAGCTTAGGAGGCCTAGCGGGGGGGCAAGAGACCCAGTACTTC. Together with reference TRBV7-2 and TRBJ2-5, the CDR3 gives the full variable domain: GAGVSQSPSNKVTEKGKDVELRCDPISGHTALYWYRQSLGQGLEFLIYFQGNSAPDKSGLPSDRFSAERTGGSVSTLTIQRTQQEDSAVYLCASSLGGLAGGQETQYFGPGTRLLVL.

This clonotype was counted at least ten times. The V and J genes are TRBV11-2 and TRBJ2-7; TRBD1 agrees at 8 bases. CDR3 length: 13 residues. V was clipped by 3 bases and J by 5 bases; unmatched bases: 3. CDR1 and CDR2 from the germline V gene are SGHAT and FQNNGV. CDR3 bases: TGTGCCAGCAGCTTGGACAGGGTCCACGAGCAGTACTTC. This translates into CASSLDRVHEQYF.

This clonotype was observed at least ten times. The CDR3: CASSLEGIGYQPQHF. CDR3 sequence (DNA): TGTGCCAGCAGTTTGGAGGGGATTGGTTATCAGCCCCAGCATTTT. The chain is built from TRBV12-3 or TRBV12-4 and TRBJ1-5; a weak D match, TRBD1 (5 bases). The CDR3 is 15 amino acids. The germline V and J ends were trimmed by 3 bases and 5 bases, with 14 bases remaining between them.

This chain joins TRBV9 and TRBJ2-6; D not resolved. V lost 1 base and J lost 1, with 0 bases in between. Per the germline V gene, CDR1 is SGDLS and CDR2 is YYNGEE. The CDR3 runs to 13 residues. CDR3 bases: TGTGCCAGCAGCGTATCTGGGGCCAACGTCCTGACTTTC. Its protein product is CASSVSGANVLTF.

In this sample, this clonotype turned up many times. V is TRBV15 and J is TRBJ2-2; weak D call: TRBD2 (5 bases). The CDR3 covers 17 residues. The V and J ends lost 1 base and 5 bases respectively, with 17 bases between them. The V gene's germline CDR1 is LNHNV and CDR2 YYDKDF (reference sequence). Here the CDR3 reads CATSRGGSLLSTGELFF. As DNA, the CDR3 is TGTGCCACCAGCAGAGGAGGGAGTCTCCTTAGTACCGGGGAGCTGTTTTTT.

This clonotype showed up just a few times. The rearrangement joins TRBV5-4 to TRBJ2-5, with 9 positions matching TRBD2. V shed 2 bases, J shed 5 bases, and the junction held 7 bases outside the gene matches. The CDR3 has 15 residues. Germline CDR1 SGHNT, CDR2 YYREEE (reference sequence). CDR3 nucleotide sequence: TGTGCCAGCAGCTTAGCGGGGGGCCGGGGGGAGACCCAGTACTTC. Residues: CASSLAGGRGETQYF.

This clonotype showed up many times. This sequence joins TRBV10-2 and TRBJ2-1; D unclear. The CDR3 length is 12 residues. Germline values: CDR1 WSHSY, CDR2 SAAADI. V shed 4 bases and J shed 4 bases, with 5 bases lying between them. The DNA of the CDR3 is TGCGCCAGCAGTGTTCAGTACAATGAGCAGTTCTTC. This codes for CASSVQYNEQFF.

This clonotype was seen ten or more times. The chain employs TRBV20-1 and TRBJ2-1; 10 bases line up with TRBD2. V lost 0 bases to trimming and J lost 4 bases; unmatched junction nucleotides: 9. The CDR3 covers 17 residues. The germline V gene encodes CDR1 DFQATT and CDR2 SNEGSKA (reference sequence). CDR3 loop: CSARDPSSSGGYNEQFF. The CDR3 DNA follows: TGCAGTGCTAGAGATCCCTCCTCTAGCGGGGGTTACAATGAGCAGTTCTTC.